This TCR beta chain came from a study of shared clonotypes between healthy human individuals. Study as a whole: Each donor had three CD4 naive, three CD4 memory, two CD8 naive and one CD8 memory plate.

The assay used deep level. The data were produced by immunoSEQ multiplex PCR, yet TCRdb's version contains in-frame clones alone and is incomplete. The sample lists millions of clones; about 92% were seen once. The CDR3 runs to 17 residues. Deletions cut 5 bases from V and 4 bases from J, with 18 bases between. Per germline, CDR1 SGHAT and CDR2 FQNNGV. The sequence was obtained from a man younger than 30 in good health. Sequencing was carried out using naive CD4+ T cells sorted from blood. Subset noted: CD45RA+ positively selected. The gene calls are TRBV11-2 and TRBJ1-6; weak D call: TRBD1 (6 bases). The CDR3 loop is CASSARPGARYNSPLHF. CDR3 nucleotide sequence: TGTGCCAGCAGCGCACGACCGGGGGCGCGGTATAATTCACCCCTCCACTTT.